This T cell receptor (beta chain) was recorded in a study of siplizumab effects on memory and regulatory T cells. V was trimmed by 0 bases and J by 1 base, leaving 16 bases between them. This CDR3 is built from 16 residues. Germline CDR1 reads SQVTM; CDR2 reads ANQGSEA. Sequenced by immunoSEQ multiplex PCR; TCRdb stores in-frame clones only, minus some. The repertoire holds around 100,000 clones, with around 90% as singletons. The material sequenced was non-Treg CD4+ T cells sorted from blood. This receptor was obtained from a human donor in good health. This chain connects TRBV29-1 to TRBJ2-7, with D possibly being TRBD1 (5 bases). In nucleotides, the CDR3 is TGCAGCGTTGAAGAGTGGGTGGGTACAGGATCCTACGAGCAGTACTTC. Its translation is CSVEEWVGTGSYEQYF.